This TCR beta chain was retrieved from a study of cytomegalovirus exposure and HLA in healthy donors. Study-wide results and caveats: Overall, under 200 TCR beta chains were annotated as cytomegalovirus-associated. Despite most TCR sequences being rare, some public TCRs occurred in many donors.

V dropped 1 base and J dropped 2 bases, with 16 bases sitting between them. The CDR3 length is 16 residues. Germline-derived CDR1 and CDR2 are SGHRS and YFSETQ. Sequencing used immunoSEQ multiplex PCR; TCRdb keeps in-frame clones, though not all of them. The sample consists of roughly 75,000 clones, approximately 95% of them appearing once. Notes on this clone: What it binds is not known.

The sequence was collected from a woman between 18 and 29 years old in good health and CMV-seronegative. This chain joins TRBV5-1 and TRBJ2-7, with D perhaps matching TRBD1 (5 bases). The sequenced sample was PBMCs. CDR3 loop: CASSLTREFLTYEQYF. The CDR3 DNA reads as TGCGCCAGCAGCTTGACCAGGGAATTTCTTACCTACGAGCAGTACTTC.